This T cell receptor (beta chain) was captured by sequencing in a study of shared T cell receptors in the human thymus. Sequencing was performed with immunoSEQ multiplex PCR; in TCRdb, only in-frame clones are kept and a portion is missing. The table has hundreds of thousands of clones, more than 75% seen once. The CDR3 is 16 residues long. J lost 5 bases, V lost 3 bases, and 8 bases had no gene match. Germline loops: CDR1 MDHEN, CDR2 SYDVKM. A further study also used this sample, focusing on human thymus T cells. That report notes: All donors were healthy Finnish infants who were undergoing corrective surgery to treat congenital heart defects. Repertoires sampled from thymus and blood appeared biased in V and J gene usage. Unrelated individuals were reported by related research to share highly overlapping thymic repertoires.

The receptor was derived from a boy under two years old with a congenital heart defect. Sequenced material: thymocytes. J is TRBJ2-2 and V is TRBV28; 8 bases match TRBD2. Written as DNA, the CDR3 is TGTGCCAGCAGTTTTGCAGGGACTAGAAGAACCGGGGAGCTGTTTTTT. Residues: CASSFAGTRRTGELFF.